The rows below give T cell receptor beta chains drawn from one sample of a study of blood T cells in healthy people across ages. TCRdb independently ran MiXCR on the 5' RACE reads; one entry per CDR3 protein. The sample lists hundreds of thousands of distinct CDR3 sequences, around 50% occurring once. The specimen sequenced was blood. These receptors were collected from a woman of 80 years or more in good health. Each CDR3 is given with its conserved first and last residue. The order of the fields is clone size, J gene, D gene, V gene, CDR3 protein, CDR3 DNA. The D gene is left open where the match is weak. Size values are once, few and many counts, or a class for expanded clones, and some rows have none.

size: .
J: TRBJ2-5
D: .
V: TRBV25-1
CDR3: CASSRGRLETQYF
DNA: TGTGCCAGCAGTCGCGGAAGGCTAGAGACCCAGTACTTC

size: many
J: TRBJ2-3
D: .
V: TRBV28
CDR3: CASSPGSGWADTQYF
DNA: TGTGCCAGCAGTCCGGGTTCGGGTTGGGCAGATACGCAGTATTTT

size: many
J: TRBJ2-1
D: .
V: TRBV28
CDR3: CASTGGRNEQFF
DNA: TGTGCCAGCACCGGGGGCAGGAATGAGCAGTTCTTC

size: few
J: TRBJ1-4
D: .
V: TRBV5-1
CDR3: CASSSNSATNEKLFF
DNA: TGCGCCAGCAGCTCTAACAGTGCAACTAATGAAAAACTGTTTTTT

size: .
J: TRBJ1-3
D: .
V: TRBV4-2
CDR3: CASSQDLGAGGNTIYF
DNA: TGTGCCAGCAGCCAAGATCTCGGGGCGGGAGGAAACACCATATATTTT

size: once
J: TRBJ2-3
D: .
V: TRBV9
CDR3: CASSTPPTGPGDTQYF
DNA: TGTGCCAGCAGCACCCCCCCAACGGGGCCAGGGGATACGCAGTATTTT

size: few
J: TRBJ2-3
D: .
V: TRBV7-3
CDR3: CASSLEEGDTQYF
DNA: TGTGCCAGCAGCTTGGAAGAGGGAGATACGCAGTATTTT

size: .
J: TRBJ2-1
D: .
V: TRBV2
CDR3: CASSLGGQQFF
DNA: TGTGCCAGCAGCCTGGGGGGCCAGCAGTTCTTC

size: .
J: TRBJ2-1
D: .
V: TRBV10-3
CDR3: CAISEPRAGSYNEQFF
DNA: TGTGCCATCAGTGAGCCGAGAGCGGGCTCCTACAATGAGCAGTTCTTC

size: .
J: TRBJ2-5
D: .
V: TRBV10-3
CDR3: CAISLATDQETQYF
DNA: TGTGCCATCAGCCTTGCGACAGACCAAGAGACCCAGTACTTC

size: .
J: TRBJ2-1
D: .
V: TRBV2
CDR3: CASRAQGNEQFF
DNA: TGTGCCAGCAGGGCACAGGGAAATGAGCAGTTCTTC

size: .
J: TRBJ2-7
D: TRBD1
V: TRBV25-1
CDR3: CASAGQGFYEQYF
DNA: TGTGCCAGCGCCGGACAGGGCTTCTACGAGCAGTACTTC

size: .
J: TRBJ2-5
D: .
V: TRBV24-1
CDR3: CATSDFFGETQYF
DNA: TGTGCCACCAGTGATTTTTTCGGAGAGACCCAGTACTTC

size: many
J: TRBJ2-3
D: .
V: TRBV2
CDR3: CASSKNGISSTDTQYF
DNA: TGTGCCAGCAGTAAAAACGGGATATCGAGCACAGATACGCAGTATTTT

size: .
J: TRBJ2-1
D: .
V: TRBV27
CDR3: CASSSTDISYNEQFF
DNA: TGTGCCAGCAGTTCCACCGATATCTCCTACAATGAGCAGTTCTTC

size: .
J: TRBJ2-7
D: .
V: TRBV20-1
CDR3: CSASDNSYEQYF
DNA: TGCAGTGCTAGTGACAACTCCTACGAGCAGTACTTC

size: .
J: TRBJ1-4
D: .
V: TRBV7-2
CDR3: CASSATPREKLFF
DNA: TGTGCCAGCAGCGCGACTCCAAGGGAAAAACTGTTTTTT

size: many
J: TRBJ2-4
D: .
V: TRBV28
CDR3: CASSLFRDLAKNIQYF
DNA: TGTGCCAGCAGTTTATTTAGGGATCTAGCCAAAAACATTCAGTACTTC

size: .
J: TRBJ2-1
D: .
V: TRBV20-1
CDR3: CSARLADALTYNEQFF
DNA: TGCAGTGCTAGACTAGCCGACGCCTTGACCTACAATGAGCAGTTCTTC

size: .
J: TRBJ2-4
D: TRBD2
V: TRBV10-3
CDR3: CAISESQRGYIQYF
DNA: TGTGCCATCAGTGAGTCCCAGCGGGGATACATTCAGTACTTC

size: many
J: TRBJ2-7
D: .
V: TRBV15
CDR3: CATSRELERSYEQYF
DNA: TGTGCCACCAGTAGAGAACTAGAGAGATCCTACGAGCAGTACTTC

size: .
J: TRBJ2-7
D: .
V: TRBV4-2
CDR3: CASSQDRRAQYF
DNA: TGTGCCAGCAGCCAAGATAGGCGGGCGCAGTACTTC

size: many
J: TRBJ2-1
D: TRBD2
V: TRBV12-3/TRBV12-4
CDR3: CASSLFVAGFNEQFF
DNA: TGTGCCAGCAGTTTATTCGTAGCGGGCTTCAATGAGCAGTTCTTC

size: many
J: TRBJ2-3
D: .
V: TRBV29-1
CDR3: CSGAPLVADTQYF
DNA: TGCAGCGGAGCCCCACTTGTGGCGGATACGCAGTATTTT

size: few
J: TRBJ1-4
D: .
V: TRBV7-6
CDR3: CASSVLRGSEKLFF
DNA: TGTGCCAGCAGCGTCTTAAGGGGGTCTGAAAAACTGTTTTTT

size: many
J: TRBJ2-3
D: TRBD2
V: TRBV5-1
CDR3: CASSWTSGRAGTDTQYF
DNA: TGCGCCAGCAGCTGGACTAGCGGGAGGGCCGGCACAGATACGCAGTATTTT

size: few
J: TRBJ2-5
D: .
V: TRBV5-1
CDR3: CASSSRRTVKGEQYF
DNA: TGCGCCAGCAGCTCACGTAGGACAGTCAAAGGAGAGCAGTACTTC

size: .
J: TRBJ2-7
D: TRBD1
V: TRBV5-1
CDR3: CASSPRPVIPGQFHYEQYF
DNA: TGCGCCAGCAGCCCCCGACCCGTAATCCCGGGACAGTTCCACTACGAGCAGTACTTC

size: .
J: TRBJ2-3
D: .
V: TRBV10-3
CDR3: CATAGPTDTQYF
DNA: TGTGCCACCGCGGGCCCCACAGATACGCAGTATTTT

size: many
J: TRBJ2-5
D: TRBD2
V: TRBV5-1
CDR3: CASSSGLADFWETQYF
DNA: TGCGCCAGCAGCTCGGGACTAGCGGACTTCTGGGAGACCCAGTACTTC

size: .
J: TRBJ2-3
D: .
V: TRBV4-1
CDR3: CASSTGERDTQYF
DNA: TGCGCCAGCAGCACGGGCGAAAGAGATACGCAGTATTTT

size: .
J: TRBJ2-5
D: .
V: TRBV20-1
CDR3: CSARDGRDAQETQYF
DNA: TGCAGTGCTAGAGATGGTAGGGACGCACAAGAGACCCAGTACTTC

size: many
J: TRBJ2-6
D: TRBD2
V: TRBV28
CDR3: CASSFLRLAGSGANVLTF
DNA: TGTGCCAGCAGTTTTTTGAGGCTAGCGGGGTCTGGGGCCAACGTCCTGACTTTC

size: .
J: TRBJ2-7
D: .
V: TRBV7-3
CDR3: CASSLIGGIAEQYF
DNA: TGTGCCAGCAGCTTAATAGGAGGGATTGCCGAGCAGTACTTC

size: .
J: TRBJ1-2
D: TRBD1
V: TRBV10-3
CDR3: CAIRLQGVANYGYTF
DNA: TGTGCCATCAGACTACAGGGGGTGGCTAACTATGGCTACACCTTC

size: .
J: TRBJ1-1
D: .
V: TRBV7-9
CDR3: CANLGGPQRNTEAFF
DNA: TGTGCCAACCTTGGAGGTCCCCAGAGAAACACTGAAGCTTTCTTT

size: .
J: TRBJ2-3
D: .
V: TRBV29-1
CDR3: CSVGVASGDTQYF
DNA: TGCAGCGTTGGGGTAGCATCGGGGGATACGCAGTATTTT

size: .
J: TRBJ2-7
D: .
V: TRBV20-1
CDR3: CSAAEQGHEQYF
DNA: TGCAGTGCCGCGGAACAGGGCCACGAGCAGTACTTC

size: few
J: TRBJ2-2
D: .
V: TRBV5-8
CDR3: CASSLKDTHVGELFF
DNA: TGTGCCAGCAGCTTGAAGGACACCCACGTCGGGGAGCTGTTTTTT

size: .
J: TRBJ1-1
D: .
V: TRBV6-6
CDR3: CASSDFGNTEAFF
DNA: TGTGCCAGCAGTGATTTCGGGAACACTGAAGCTTTCTTT

size: once
J: TRBJ2-3
D: .
V: TRBV3-1
CDR3: CASSQDHAGDTDTQYF
DNA: TGTGCCAGCAGCCAAGATCACGCGGGCGACACAGATACGCAGTATTTT

size: .
J: TRBJ2-5
D: TRBD1
V: TRBV20-1
CDR3: CSANPGTGDNEQYF
DNA: TGCAGTGCCAACCCCGGGACAGGGGACAATGAGCAGTACTTC

size: .
J: TRBJ2-7
D: TRBD1
V: TRBV30
CDR3: CAWGTGPYEQYF
DNA: TGTGCCTGGGGGACAGGGCCCTACGAGCAGTACTTC

size: many
J: TRBJ2-1
D: .
V: TRBV5-1
CDR3: CASSVGLYNEQFF
DNA: TGCGCCAGCAGCGTGGGACTGTACAATGAGCAGTTCTTC